The TCR beta chain described here comes from a study of cytomegalovirus exposure and HLA in healthy donors (dated by TCRdb to the late 2010s). In terms of the full investigation: An earlier analysis of several hundred of the donors reported 276 Gb of sequence data and approximately 110 million unique TCR beta sequences from 150 million to 200 million T cells. Around 320 gigabases of sequencing data and tens of millions of unique TCR sequences were included in an early release covering 500 to 750 HLA-typed donors. Of the 350 to 450 genotyped donors, less than 90% were placed in the genetic ancestry cluster associated with self-reported Caucasian donors. The study aimed to test whether signatures of past pathogen exposure could be identified by cataloging public T cell receptors. The study used immunosequencing to profile the T cell repertoires of approximately 690 subjects and linked those repertoires to cytomegalovirus serostatus. Besides the first cohort of hundreds of subjects, a separate validation cohort made up of 120 different subjects was used. The study combined high-throughput TCR immunosequencing, statistical association of individual TCRs with disease status, and machine learning to predict cytomegalovirus infection status. A later analysis re-analyzed previously published TCR beta repertoires from approximately 670 donors and added high-resolution HLA genotyping to study TCR occurrence patterns. In the later analysis, no new phenotypic data were used to find candidate immune exposures; instead, reliance was placed on TCR beta sequences and their occurrence across donors. An earlier analysis of fewer than 700 of the donors applied high-throughput TCR beta sequencing to assess whether each TCR beta V gene segment acted as functional or pseudogenic. Donor age, sex, ethnicity and CMV serostatus were compiled alongside the repertoire data. Genome-wide SNP genotypes for about three fifths of the 666 donors were used in a later genetic analysis, which treated that subset as a discovery cohort. All discovery cohort repertoires had been generated using a single sequencing platform. HLA typing included class I and class II loci at four-digit resolution. Typing coverage varied by locus: roughly 629-630 donors for A, B, C, DRB1 and DQB1; approximately 520 for DQA1; approximately 570 for DPA1; more than 450 for DPB1. Roughly five DR-DQ haplotypes were handled as single units for association and clustering, since linkage in the cohort was strong. On average, over 200,000 unique TCR beta nucleotide sequences were sequenced per donor among a few hundred genotyped donors of the cohort, with roughly a sixth of those sequences being non-productive. Here is what the overall study found, with its caveats: Immune exposure information for the cohort was limited to CMV serostatus. A later analysis found that most CMV-associated TCR beta chains appeared HLA-restricted, with HLA associations seemingly driven largely by CMV exposure. A few of the identified cytomegalovirus-associated TCR beta chains were confirmed in vitro to be specific for cytomegalovirus antigens. The sequencing pipeline was judged likely to have produced a cluster of highly shared sequence variants as a technical artifact. Roughly uniform sequencing depth across donors was assumed in presence/absence analyses, although this assumption may not hold. The authors suggested that the approach could potentially be generalized to other disease states and immunological phenotypes. A later analysis found that TCR association rates varied across HLA loci, with DRB1 alleles showing the most associated TCRs and HLA-C alleles the fewest. In the study, about 150 TCR beta chains were listed as associated with cytomegalovirus. A further reported finding was that TCR beta sequences accurately predicted the HLA-A and HLA-B alleles for most subjects in the first cohort. In a later analysis, HLA-associated TCR beta chains showed more clonal expansion and lower generation probabilities than non-associated chains that were equally common. Linkage disequilibrium might explain the correlated functional status among segregating V segments, but an unknown experimental factor could not be ruled out. In this cohort, only TCR beta chains were sequenced, and detectable features were limited by the absence of alpha or paired-chain data. A later analysis reported that several top co-occurrence clusters appeared linked to parvovirus B19, influenza, CMV and Epstein-Barr virus. Most TCR sequences were seen in very few donors, while some public TCRs were found in many individuals. The classifier was reported to diagnose cytomegalovirus status with high specificity and sensitivity in both the original and validation cohorts. The earlier analysis of approximately 540 of the donors excluded some 16 rarely observed V segments, including chromosome 9 orphons, because counts were too low. A later analysis associated about 16,000 TCR beta sequences with specific HLA alleles at a false discovery rate of 0.05. An association between a missense DCLRE1C variant and V-gene and J-gene trimming of TCR beta chains was found in a later genetic analysis and replicated in an independent cohort. HLA typing was unavailable for some donors at each locus, so association tests used only the typed subset. Because the 87-base-pair reads could not distinguish some IMGT-functional V segments, including TRBV6-2 and TRBV6-3, those segments were excluded. In an earlier analysis of 587 of the donors, most TCR beta V segments appeared in productive rearrangements about 90% or about 30% of the time, broadly matching IMGT annotations. Strong co-occurrence of HLA alleles, especially DR and DQ, made assigning TCR associations to individual alleles difficult. Compared with the roughly 600-donor mean, donors in an Asian-associated ancestry cluster had fewer N-insertions in productive TCRs, according to a later genetic analysis.

The cohort comprised some 680 healthy bone marrow donors. At the time of sampling, all cohort members were nominally healthy, though unrecorded immune exposures were likely present. The donor tested CMV seronegative, placing the donor among the 300 to 400 seronegative members of the cohort. Each donor provided a peripheral blood sample, and peripheral blood mononuclear cells were used for TCR beta sequencing. The Qiagen DNeasy Blood Extraction Kit was used to extract genomic DNA from the blood cell samples. This clone has only a few counts. Its antigen is currently not known. Qualities for individual bases were not recorded, and no much larger clone is one base off. Library preparation used the immunoSEQ multiplex PCR assay. For the multiplex PCR, a mixture combining 60 forward primers for TCR Vbeta segments and 13 reverse primers for TCR Jbeta segments was used. The CDR3 region of rearranged TCR beta genes was amplified from genomic DNA with a multiplex PCR assay. The Illumina HiSeq System was used to sequence the amplified TCR beta libraries as 87-base-pair reads. On the study's bioinformatics: In a later analysis, some 80 million unique TCR beta chains were counted across the roughly 610 repertoires, and approximately 9.9 million of these chains were shared by at least two donors. Raw reads were error-corrected and collapsed into unique sequences with a nearest-neighbor algorithm that merged closely related sequences to remove PCR and sequencing errors. V, D and J gene segments were assigned by aligning CDR3 sequences to IMGT reference sequences. Each retained sequence needed at least a six-nucleotide match to both a V gene segment and a J gene segment. Rearrangements were called productive when the CDR3 lacked stop codons and stayed in frame with V and J; all others were non-productive. Following IMGT convention, CDR3 was defined as the stretch from the second conserved V-encoded cysteine to the conserved J-encoded phenylalanine. Sequences without an unambiguous match to a single V gene segment were excluded from the earlier analysis of almost 600 of the donors. An earlier analysis of fewer than 750 of the donors classified V segments as functional when productive rearrangements were above 56.7% and as segregating when the standard deviation between donors was above 5%. To diagnose cytomegalovirus status from the catalog of TCR beta chain sequences, a statistical classification framework was built. In a later analysis, V and J genes were assigned by comparing TCR nucleotide sequences against IMGT/GENE-DB human TR gene sequences. Using the TCRdist pipeline, a later analysis assigned CDR3 sequences along with most-parsimonious VDJ recombination scenarios. In a later analysis, each TCR beta chain was defined by its CDR3 amino acid sequence together with its V-gene family, and reads lacking a unique V-gene family were excluded. As a way to deal with suspected cross-contamination and a sequencing artifact, a later analysis dropped under 600 nucleotide sequences that were highly shared and had low generation probability. A later analysis calculated a clonal expansion index for each public chain from normalized within-repertoire ranks of inferred template counts. Generation probabilities in a later analysis came from a VDJ recombination model fitted to out-of-frame rearrangements, and those results were checked against IGoR. A later analysis scored TCR-TCR, TCR-HLA and TCR-CMV co-occurrence with hypergeometric tests, applying a repertoire-size bias correction to TCR pairs. A later analysis estimated false discovery rates by permuting HLA or CMV assignments 20 times. In a later analysis, co-occurring TCRs were grouped using DBSCAN, and TCRdist sequence similarity was added for clustering within HLA-allele-positive subsets. Repertoires with fewer than 30,000 or more than 120,000 public chains, plus five repertoires with anomalous nucleotide sharing, were excluded from co-occurrence clustering. In TCRdb, the immuneACCESS table is reduced to in-frame sequences with V and J assigned. These tables do not hold every clone; where another copy was compared, an unresolved V gene accounts for under half, and the others remain unexplained. The D gene and trimming were derived from the DNA, and the V and J assignments and clone size from that table. Recorded for this sample are about 140,000 clones; roughly three quarters of them occurred a single time. The ten largest account for about 5.3% of the sample.

From its cysteine to its phenylalanine, the CDR3 spans 15 amino acids. Here the CDR3 DNA is all that survives: 45 bases in frame from base 1. In the germline V gene, CDR1 corresponds to SGHDT and CDR2 to YYEEEE. The junction carries 18 bases between V and J, which are trimmed by 4 bases and 7 bases respectively. Recombination linked TRBV5-6 to TRBJ2-1; the D gene is perhaps TRBD2, on 7 matching bases. What was sequenced was PBMCs. The receptor was isolated from a woman aged 45-65 years in good health and CMV-seronegative. The DNA sequence is TGTGCCAGCAGCCCCGGGCGGGGGCGTGGGAATGAGCAGTTCTTC. Translation gives CASSPGRGRGNEQFF.